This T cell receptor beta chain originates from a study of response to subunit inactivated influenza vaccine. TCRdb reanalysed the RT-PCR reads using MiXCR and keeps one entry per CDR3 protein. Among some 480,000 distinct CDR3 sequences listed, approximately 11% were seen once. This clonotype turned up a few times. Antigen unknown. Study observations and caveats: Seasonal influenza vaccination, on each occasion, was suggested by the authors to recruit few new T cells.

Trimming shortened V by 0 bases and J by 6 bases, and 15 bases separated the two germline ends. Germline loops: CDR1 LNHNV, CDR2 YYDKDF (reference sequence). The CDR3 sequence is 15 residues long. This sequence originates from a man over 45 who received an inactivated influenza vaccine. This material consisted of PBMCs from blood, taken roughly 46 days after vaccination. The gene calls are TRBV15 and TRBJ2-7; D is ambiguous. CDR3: CATSRDTARAGEQYF. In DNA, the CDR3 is TGTGCCACCAGCAGAGACACAGCTAGGGCAGGCGAGCAGTACTTC.